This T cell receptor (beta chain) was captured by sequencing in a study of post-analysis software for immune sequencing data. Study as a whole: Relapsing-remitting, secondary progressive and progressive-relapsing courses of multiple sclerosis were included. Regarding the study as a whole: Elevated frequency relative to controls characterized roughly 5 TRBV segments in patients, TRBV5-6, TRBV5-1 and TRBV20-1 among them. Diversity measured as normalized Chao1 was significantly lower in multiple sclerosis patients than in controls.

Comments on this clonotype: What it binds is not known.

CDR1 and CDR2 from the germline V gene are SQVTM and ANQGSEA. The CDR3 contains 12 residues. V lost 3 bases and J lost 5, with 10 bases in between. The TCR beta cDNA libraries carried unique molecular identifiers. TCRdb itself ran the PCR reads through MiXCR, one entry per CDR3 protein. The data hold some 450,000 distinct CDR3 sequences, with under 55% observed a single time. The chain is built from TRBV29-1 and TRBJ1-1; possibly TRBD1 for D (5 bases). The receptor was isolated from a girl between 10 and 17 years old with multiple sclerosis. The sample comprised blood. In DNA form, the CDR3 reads TGCAGCGTTGAGGTCAGGGTGACTGAAGCTTTCTTT. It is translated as CSVEVRVTEAFF.